This TCR beta chain was retrieved from a study of tumor-infiltrating lymphocytes in glioblastoma multiforme. Of note for this clonotype: The conserved final phenylalanine or tryptophan is absent from the CDR3, which likely points to a read error.

Multiple V-beta primers and a C-beta primer amplified TCRB from RNA. TCRdb processed the multiplex PCR reads anew with MiXCR; each CDR3 protein has one entry. Among some 10,000 distinct CDR3 sequences listed, 66% were seen once. The CDR3 totals 13 residues. Germline V gene sequence: CDR1 DFQATT, CDR2 SNEGSKA (reference sequence). The gene calls are TRBV20-1 and TRBJ1-2, with 9 bases matching TRBD1. The sequenced sample was brain tumor tissue. The origin of this receptor is a male donor with glioblastoma. The chain's CDR3 is CSAGDRTGDGYTS. The CDR3 DNA reads as TGCAGTGCTGGAGATAGGACAGGGGATGGCTACACCTCC.